These 12 T cell receptor gamma chains originate from one sample sequenced in a study of Vδ1+ human thymocytes. General study findings and limits: Thymic TRG and TRD repertoires appeared highly polyclonal, with Gaussian CDR3 length distributions.

RNA was extracted from the cells and then reverse transcribed. Pooled V-gene forward primers with one constant-region reverse primer generated the CDR3 amplicons by multiplex PCR. TCRdb fed the multiplex PCR reads into CATT to redo clone calling. Among about 22,000 gamma-chain clones listed, roughly 15% were seen once. These receptors are not linked to any known antigen. The specimen sequenced was Vdelta1+ gamma-delta thymocytes from the thymus. Noted subset: FACS-sorted CD3+ TCRalphabeta- TCRVdelta1+ TCRVdelta2- thymocytes. The receptor source for this set is a child under two years old who had congenital heart surgery.

This clone was counted only a few times. This CDR3 is also generated by other DNA sequences in the sample. This chain links TRGV9 with TRGJ1 or TRGJ2. CDR1 is GITISATS, CDR2 ISYDGTV, per germline (reference sequence). The CDR3 runs 13 residues. The ends lost 4 bases at V and 1 base at J; junction bases unmatched: 4. CDR3 in DNA: TGTGCCTTGTGGGATCTCAATTATTATAAGAAACTCTTT. This codes for CALWDLNYYKKLF.

The rearrangement links TRGV5 to TRGJ1 or TRGJ2. This CDR3 has 15 residues. Germline V gives CDR1 VINAFY, CDR2 YDVSNSKD. The V gene end was trimmed by 3 bases and the J gene end by 2 bases; junction bases not matched to a gene: 10. As DNA, the CDR3 is TGTGCCACCTGGGACGGACCCCAGGATTATTATAAGAAACTCTTT. Translating gives CATWDGPQDYYKKLF.

This clone has just a few counts. This chain connects TRGV9 to TRGJ1 or TRGJ2. CDR1 and CDR2 (germline): GITISATS, ISYDGTV (reference sequence). The CDR3 is 9 residues long. Unmatched junction bases numbered 8, after V lost 9 bases and J lost 12 bases. CDR3 loop: CALERGKLF. For the CDR3, the DNA is TGTGCCTTGGAGAGGGGGAAACTCTTT.

This clone was seen a handful of times. V usage is TRGV2 and J usage is TRGJ1 or TRGJ2. The CDR3 is 13 amino acids. Germline trimming cut 4 bases from V and 8 bases from J; bases unmatched to any gene: 11. Germline CDR1 and CDR2: EGSNGY and YDSYNSKV. This CDR3 is CATWDGRIHKKLF. CDR3 coding DNA: TGTGCCACCTGGGATGGTCGGATTCATAAGAAACTCTTT.

The chain has TRGV3 and TRGJP2. The CDR3 sequence is 19 residues long. V lost 6 bases and J lost 2; bases outside the gene matches: 21. CDR1 and CDR2 from the germline V gene are VTNTFY and YDVSTARD (reference sequence). In DNA, the CDR3 is TGTGCCACCTGGACCCTGTCTTCAGCCCCAAAAAGTAGTGATTGGATCAAGACGTTT. Protein product: CATWTLSSAPKSSDWIKTF.

The chain combines TRGV4 with TRGJ1 or TRGJ2. CDR3 length equals 12 residues. The V gene end was trimmed by 6 bases and the J gene end by 7 bases; junction bases not matched to a gene: 9. CDR1 and CDR2 from the germline V gene are EGSTGY and YDSYTSSV. CDR3 coding DNA: TGTGCCACCTGGAACCAGAGGTATAAGAAACTCTTT. It yields the protein CATWNQRYKKLF.

This clone was recorded a few times. This chain joins TRGV9 and TRGJ1 or TRGJ2. The germline V gene has CDR1 GITISATS and CDR2 ISYDGTV (reference sequence). V was pared by 0 bases and J by 7 bases, with 9 bases of the junction left unmatched. The CDR3 runs 14 residues. CDR3 sequence (DNA): TGTGCCTTGTGGGAGGTGCGGCTACTATATAAGAAACTCTTT. This gives the protein CALWEVRLLYKKLF.

This clone was counted between two and nine times. The gene calls are TRGV9 and TRGJ1 or TRGJ2. In germline, CDR1 is GITISATS, CDR2 ISYDGTV (reference sequence). The CDR3 has 14 amino acids. Trimming cost V 3 bases and J 6 bases; bases outside gene matches: 11. The CDR3 DNA reads TGTGCCTTGTGGGAGAATCAAGGGGTTTATAAGAAACTCTTT. Residues: CALWENQGVYKKLF.

On this clone itself: Other nucleotide sequences in the sample specify the same CDR3. The chain carries TRGV9 and TRGJP. Germline V gene sequence: CDR1 GITISATS, CDR2 ISYDGTV (reference sequence). Germline trimming cut 0 bases from V and 7 bases from J; bases unmatched to any gene: 3. The CDR3 is 16 residues long. The CDR3 sequence is CALWEVTELGKKIKVF. In DNA form, the CDR3 reads TGTGCCTTGTGGGAGGTGACGGAGTTGGGCAAAAAAATCAAGGTATTT.

This sequence joins TRGV5 and TRGJ1 or TRGJ2. The trim removed 5 bases at V and 1 base at J, leaving 5 bases unmatched. This CDR3 has 13 amino acids. Germline CDR1 reads VINAFY; CDR2 reads YDVSNSKD. The CDR3 DNA is TGTGCCACCTGGGGTCCTAATTATTATAAGAAACTCTTT. Translated, it gives CATWGPNYYKKLF.

This clone was seen more than once but under ten times. Relative to the germline gene, one junction end is altered; a read error may explain this. This chain uses TRGV2 with TRGJP2. The CDR3 contains 17 residues. CDR1 is EGSNGY and CDR2 is YDSYNSKV in the germline V gene. In nucleotides, the CDR3 is TGTGCCACCTGGGACGGGCCTCGGGCCGATAGTGATCGGATCAAGACGTTT. Translating gives CATWDGPRADSDRIKTF.

J is TRGJ1 or TRGJ2 and V is TRGV9. CDR3 length equals 14 residues. V gave up 0 bases and J gave up 0 bases; unmatched junction bases: 2. Germline V gives CDR1 GITISATS, CDR2 ISYDGTV (reference sequence). The CDR3 loop is CALWEVMNYYKKLF. CDR3 coding DNA: TGTGCCTTGTGGGAGGTGATGAATTATTATAAGAAACTCTTT.